What follows are 8 T cell receptor beta chains derived from one specimen sequenced in a study of blood T cell repertoires in COVID-19 (dated by TCRdb to about 2020). The library was prepared using the immunoSEQ multiplex PCR assay. Imported from immuneACCESS, the table was reduced by TCRdb to in-frame sequences with V and J called. These copies leave out some clones; in studies compared against another copy, an unresolved V gene accounts for under half, and the cause of the remainder is not known. The sample includes 65,000 to 70,000 clones, with about 81% observed a single time. The ten largest clonotypes hold around 9.2% of the sample. Sequencing input: peripheral blood. These receptors originate from a human donor in a cohort sampled during active COVID-19.

The chain recombines TRBV18 with TRBJ1-6; tentatively, D is TRBD1 (6 bases). Per the germline V gene, CDR1 is KGHSH and CDR2 is LQKENI. The CDR3 loop spans 14 amino acids. Trimming took 5 bases from V and 10 from J, leaving 15 bases between them. The CDR3 DNA is TGTGCCAGCTCATTACAGGGTGGAGAGTCACCCCTCCACTTT. Amino acid sequence: CASSLQGGESPLHF.

This clone was observed once. V and J are TRBV2 and TRBJ2-2, with no clear D. Trimming stripped 4 bases from V and 0 bases from J, with 9 bases between. There are 15 residues in the CDR3. Germline CDR1 and CDR2: SNHLY and FYNNEI. The CDR3 region has the DNA TGTGCCAGCAGTGCCGGAGTGGCGAACACCGGGGAGCTGTTTTTT. As protein: CASSAGVANTGELFF.

V is TRBV5-4 and J is TRBJ2-5; unclear D gene. CDR1 SGHNT and CDR2 YYREEE come from the germline V gene (reference sequence). This CDR3 is built from 13 residues. The germline V and J ends were trimmed by 4 bases and 3 bases, with 10 bases remaining between them. The CDR3 is CASSLLPKETQYF. The CDR3 DNA is TGTGCCAGCAGCCTCCTACCAAAAGAGACCCAGTACTTC.

V is TRBV5-4 and J is TRBJ1-5; D is unclear. The V end lost 4 bases, the J end lost 5 bases, and 10 bases lay between the germline ends. The V gene's germline CDR1 is SGHNT and CDR2 YYREEE (reference sequence). The CDR3 runs to 13 residues. This CDR3 is CASSLEPDQPQHF. CDR3 nucleotides: TGTGCCAGCAGCCTGGAGCCCGATCAGCCCCAGCATTTT.

V usage is TRBV7-6 and J usage is TRBJ2-7; tentative D call: TRBD2 (5 bases). V lost 5 bases, J lost 1 base, and 12 bases lay in between. The CDR3 runs 14 residues. Germline CDR1 is SGHVS and CDR2 is FNYEAQ. The CDR3 DNA is TGTGCCAGCAGCGATAGAGGGCCTTCCTACGAGCAGTACTTC. It is translated as CASSDRGPSYEQYF.

The chain links TRBV7-9 to TRBJ2-1; 10 bases match TRBD2. The CDR3 spans 15 residues. CDR1 and CDR2 from the germline V gene are SEHNR and FQNEAQ (reference sequence). After removal of 2 bases from V and 7 bases from J, the junction contained 5 bases not matched to a gene. Here the CDR3 reads CASSLLAGVGNEQFF. CDR3 DNA sequence: TGTGCCAGCAGCTTACTAGCGGGAGTAGGTAATGAGCAGTTCTTC.

The V call is TRBV28, the J call TRBJ2-1; 11 bases are a match to TRBD2. This CDR3 has 14 amino acids. Germline CDR1 and CDR2: MDHEN and SYDVKM. Germline trimming cut 6 bases from V and 7 bases from J; bases unmatched to any gene: 5. The CDR3 coding sequence is TGTGCCAGCAGAGATAGCGGGAGGGTAAATGAGCAGTTCTTC. It yields the protein CASRDSGRVNEQFF.

The V call is TRBV20-1, the J call TRBJ2-7; D is possibly TRBD2 (5 bases). The germline V and J ends were trimmed by 3 bases and 2 bases, with 5 bases remaining between them. The CDR3 sequence is 11 residues long. Per the germline V gene, CDR1 is DFQATT and CDR2 is SNEGSKA (reference sequence). CDR3 loop: CSASGTYEQYF. As DNA, the CDR3 is TGCAGTGCTAGCGGGACCTACGAGCAGTACTTC.